This T cell receptor beta chain was recorded in a study of blood T cell repertoires in COVID-19. Turning to the study itself: Material from acute and convalescent COVID-19 was sourced from the United States, Italy and Spain. Sources were T cells, B-cell-depleted T cells, or PBMCs; the material itself was cDNA or gDNA.

The V gene's germline CDR1 is SEHNR and CDR2 FQNEAQ (reference sequence). The ends were cut back, 2 bases at V and 6 bases at J, with 14 bases in the middle. The CDR3 is 15 amino acids. The table came from immunoSEQ multiplex PCR; TCRdb's copy has only in-frame clones and leaves some out. The table shows around 190,000 clones, with 65% to 90% occurring only once. The receptor was derived from a human donor in a cohort sampled during active COVID-19. What was sequenced was peripheral blood. This chain connects TRBV7-9 to TRBJ2-1; unclear D gene. CDR3 sequence reads: CASSLFERSGNEQFF. CDR3 DNA sequence: TGTGCCAGCAGCTTATTTGAGCGCTCGGGCAATGAGCAGTTCTTC.